The 18 T cell receptor beta chains below all came from one sample that was sequenced in a study of cytomegalovirus exposure and HLA in healthy donors. Sequenced by immunoSEQ multiplex PCR; TCRdb stores in-frame clones only, minus some. The profile shows around 120,000 clones, about nine tenths of them singletons. Sequenced material: PBMCs. These receptors were collected from a young man in good health and CMV-seronegative.

The rearrangement links TRBV7-2 to TRBJ2-2; 7 positions match TRBD1. The V gene's germline CDR1 is SGHTA and CDR2 FQGNSA. V trimming: 5 bases; J trimming: 7 bases; junction bases outside the gene matches: 4. This CDR3 is 13 amino acids long. The CDR3 DNA reads TGTGCCAGCAGCGACAGGGTCCACGGGGAGCTGTTTTTT. Its translation: CASSDRVHGELFF. Full variable domain (rest looked up from reference TRBV7-2 and TRBJ2-2): GAGVSQSPSNKVTEKGKDVELRCDPISGHTALYWYRQSLGQGLEFLIYFQGNSAPDKSGLPSDRFSAERTGGSVSTLTIQRTQQEDSAVYLCASSDRVHGELFFGEGSRLTVL.

J is TRBJ1-4 and V is TRBV2; no clear D gene. This CDR3 comprises 15 residues. The ends were cut back, 5 bases at V and 0 bases at J, with 10 bases in the middle. Germline loops: CDR1 SNHLY, CDR2 FYNNEI. The CDR3 reads CASSYVGATNEKLFF. DNA for the CDR3: TGTGCCAGCAGTTATGTGGGAGCAACTAATGAAAAACTGTTTTTT.

This clone has more than one count but fewer than ten. The chain couples TRBV15 to TRBJ2-1, with 11 nucleotides matching TRBD2. With V trimmed by 0 bases and J by 6 bases, 1 base remained unmatched. The V gene's germline CDR1 is LNHNV and CDR2 YYDKDF (reference sequence). The CDR3 has 15 residues. The CDR3 protein is CATSRDSGGANEQFF. The CDR3 DNA sequence: TGTGCCACCAGCAGAGATAGCGGGGGGGCCAATGAGCAGTTCTTC. Using reference TRBV15 and TRBJ2-1 for the parts outside the CDR3, the full variable domain is DAMVIQNPRYQVTQFGKPVTLSCSQTLNHNVMYWYQQKSSQAPKLLFHYYDKDFNNEADTPDNFQSRRPNTSFCFLDIRSPGLGDTAMYLCATSRDSGGANEQFFGPGTRLTVL.

In its sample, this clone was seen a few times. The gene calls are TRBV25-1 and TRBJ1-5; 7 bases match TRBD1. Germline CDR1 MGHDK, CDR2 SYGVNS. V shed 6 bases and J 4 bases; nucleotides not matched to a gene: 3. The CDR3 extends over 13 amino acids. CDR3 nucleotides: TGTGCCAGCAGGGGACAGCCAAATCAGCCCCAGCATTTT. Protein: CASRGQPNQPQHF.

This chain links TRBV30 with TRBJ1-1; D might be TRBD1 (5 bases). V was pared by 8 bases and J by 6 bases, with 19 bases between. Germline CDR1 reads GTSNPN; CDR2 reads SVGIG (reference sequence). The CDR3 has 13 amino acids. In DNA form, the CDR3 reads TGTGCCCATAATCGGCGGGGCCGGGCTGAAGCTTTCTTT. This gives the protein CAHNRRGRAEAFF.

The chain employs TRBV28 and TRBJ2-7; 10 bases match TRBD2. The CDR3 contains 16 residues. J lost 6 bases, V lost 0 bases, and 8 bases had no gene match. Germline-derived CDR1 and CDR2 are MDHEN and SYDVKM. In DNA form, the CDR3 reads TGTGCCAGCAGTTTATGGGTCCTAGCGGGAGTAGCCGAGCAGTACTTC. Its translation: CASSLWVLAGVAEQYF.

The J gene is TRBJ1-1, the V gene TRBV5-1; TRBD1 matches 8 bases. The CDR3 runs 16 residues. With V trimmed by 4 bases and J by 2 bases, 10 bases remained unmatched. Germline V gene data show CDR1 as SGHRS and CDR2 as YFSETQ. The DNA of the CDR3 is TGCGCCAGCAGCCCGGAGACAGGGGCTTTAAACACTGAAGCTTTCTTT. This encodes CASSPETGALNTEAFF. Full variable domain (missing parts from reference TRBV5-1 and TRBJ1-1): KAGVTQTPRYLIKTRGQQVTLSCSPISGHRSVSWYQQTPGQGLQFLFEYFSETQRNKGNFPGRFSGRQFSNSRSEMNVSTLELGDSALYLCASSPETGALNTEAFFGQGTRLTVV.

This rearrangement joins TRBV4-3 to TRBJ2-3, with D perhaps matching TRBD2 (5 bases). V dropped 1 base and J dropped 4 bases, with 9 bases sitting between them. The CDR3 loop spans 14 amino acids. CDR1 and CDR2 from the germline V gene are LGHNA and YSLEER. The CDR3 loop is CASSQGASSDTQYF. The CDR3 bases are TGCGCCAGCAGCCAAGGGGCTAGCTCAGATACGCAGTATTTT.

J is TRBJ1-5 and V is TRBV27; D possibly corresponds to TRBD1 (5 bases). The CDR3 has 16 amino acids. V lost 8 bases to trimming and J lost 5 bases, with 22 bases between them. Germline CDR1 is MNHEY and CDR2 is SMNVEV (reference sequence). The CDR3 reads CASPKDNKPPYQPQHF. CDR3 coding DNA: TGTGCCAGCCCTAAGGACAATAAACCCCCTTATCAGCCCCAGCATTTT.

The chain joins TRBV27 to TRBJ1-5; 7 nucleotides agree with TRBD1. The trim removed 6 bases at V and 5 bases at J, leaving 4 bases unmatched. The V gene's germline CDR1 is MNHEY and CDR2 SMNVEV (reference sequence). This CDR3 has 13 amino acids. CDR3 amino acids: CASRRDSHQPQHF. The CDR3 nucleotides read TGTGCCAGCAGACGGGACAGCCATCAGCCCCAGCATTTT.

The chain is built from TRBV19 and TRBJ1-4; D is uncertain. Trimming took off 7 bases at V and 8 bases at J, with 11 bases between the two ends. The CDR3 runs to 12 residues. The germline V gene encodes CDR1 LNHDA and CDR2 SQIVND (reference sequence). CDR3 in DNA: TGTGCCAGTAATCGGGTTCCAGAAAAACTGTTTTTT. Translated, it gives CASNRVPEKLFF.

This rearrangement joins TRBV9 to TRBJ2-3; possible D gene TRBD2, 5 bases. CDR1 and CDR2 (germline): SGDLS, YYNGEE. The germline V and J ends were trimmed by 3 bases and 0 bases, with 5 bases remaining between them. This CDR3 has 13 amino acids. This CDR3 reads CASSGTSTDTQYF. The CDR3 DNA reads TGTGCCAGCAGCGGGACTAGCACAGATACGCAGTATTTT.

The V and J genes are TRBV7-6 and TRBJ2-2; D is undetermined. From germline, CDR1 is SGHVS and CDR2 FNYEAQ. Trimming removed 2 bases from V and 1 base from J, with 11 bases in between. This CDR3 has 16 residues. CDR3 protein: CASSLLNSVNTGELFF. In DNA, the CDR3 is TGTGCCAGCAGCTTACTCAACTCGGTGAACACCGGGGAGCTGTTTTTT.

The chain links TRBV7-6 to TRBJ1-6; D remains unclear. The CDR3 extends over 14 amino acids. The V gene's germline CDR1 is SGHVS and CDR2 FNYEAQ. V lost 5 bases and J 4 bases, leaving 9 bases between the germline ends. As DNA, the CDR3 is TGTGCCAGCAGCAGAACGGTTTATAATTCACCCCTCCACTTT. As protein: CASSRTVYNSPLHF.

V usage is TRBV30 and J usage is TRBJ1-2, with a tentative D call TRBD1 (6 bases). The germline gives CDR1 GTSNPN, CDR2 SVGIG (reference sequence). V was clipped by 0 bases and J by 3 bases, with 11 bases between them. The CDR3 extends over 14 amino acids. The CDR3: CAWSVLGAYYGYTF. The CDR3, as DNA: TGTGCCTGGAGTGTACTGGGGGCGTACTATGGCTACACCTTC. Together with reference TRBV30 and TRBJ1-2, the CDR3 gives the full variable domain: SQTIHQWPATLVQPVGSPLSLECTVEGTSNPNLYWYRQAAGRGLQLLFYSVGIGQISSEVPQNLSASRPQDRQFILSSKKLLLSDSGFYLCAWSVLGAYYGYTFGSGTRLTVV.

The chain is built from TRBV4-3 and TRBJ2-6; D is perhaps TRBD1 (5 bases). The CDR3 is 16 residues long. In germline, CDR1 is LGHNA, CDR2 YSLEER. The V end was cut by 1 base, the J end by 1 base, with 8 bases between. The DNA for the CDR3 is TGCGCCAGCAGCCAAGCTCCAGGGTCTGGGGCCAACGTCCTGACTTTC. Protein sequence: CASSQAPGSGANVLTF.

J is TRBJ2-1 and V is TRBV27; TRBD2 agrees at 9 bases. The CDR3 is 15 amino acids. V was clipped by 6 bases and J by 2 bases; unmatched bases: 5. The V gene's germline CDR1 is MNHEY and CDR2 SMNVEV (reference sequence). The CDR3 coding sequence is TGTGCCAGCAGACCCTCTAGCGGGGCCTACAATGAGCAGTTCTTC. This gives the protein CASRPSSGAYNEQFF.

This clone was detected once. V and J are TRBV7-6 and TRBJ2-1; 8 nucleotides match TRBD2. This CDR3 comprises 15 residues. Looked up from germline, CDR1 is SGHVS and CDR2 is FNYEAQ. V trimming: 6 bases; J trimming: 7 bases; junction bases outside the gene matches: 11. This CDR3 reads CASSLAAGVRNEQFF. CDR3 sequence (DNA): TGTGCCAGCAGTCTAGCAGCGGGAGTTCGGAATGAGCAGTTCTTC.